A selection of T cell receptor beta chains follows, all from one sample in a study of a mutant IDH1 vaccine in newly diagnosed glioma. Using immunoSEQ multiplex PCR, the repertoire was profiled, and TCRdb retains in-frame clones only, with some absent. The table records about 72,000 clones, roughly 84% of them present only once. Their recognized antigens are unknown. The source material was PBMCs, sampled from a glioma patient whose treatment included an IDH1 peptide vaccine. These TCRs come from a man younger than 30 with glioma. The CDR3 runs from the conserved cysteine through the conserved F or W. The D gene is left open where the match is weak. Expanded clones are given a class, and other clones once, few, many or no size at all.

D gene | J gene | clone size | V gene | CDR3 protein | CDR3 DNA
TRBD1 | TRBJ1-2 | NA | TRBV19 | CASSIEPTGTGYGYTF | TGTGCCAGTAGTATAGAACCCACCGGGACAGGGTATGGCTACACCTTC
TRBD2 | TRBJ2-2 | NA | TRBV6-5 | CASRFSGSNTGELFF | TGTGCCAGCAGATTTAGCGGGAGTAATACCGGGGAGCTGTTTTTT
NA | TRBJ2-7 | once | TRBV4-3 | CASSQDKGPTAREQYF | TGCGCCAGCAGCCAAGATAAGGGCCCGACTGCCCGCGAGCAGTACTTC
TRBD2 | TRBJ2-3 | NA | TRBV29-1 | CSVSLAGEIDTQYF | TGCAGCGTTTCACTAGCGGGAGAGATAGATACGCAGTATTTT
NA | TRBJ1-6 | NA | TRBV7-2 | CASSPGYSPLHF | TGTGCCAGCAGCCCAGGTTATTCACCCCTCCACTTT
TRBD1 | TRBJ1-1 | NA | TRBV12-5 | CASGLDRGQRNTEAFF | TGTGCTAGTGGTCTCGACAGGGGGCAGAGGAACACTGAAGCTTTCTTT
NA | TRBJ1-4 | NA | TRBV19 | CASSAPRATNEKLFF | TGTGCCAGTAGTGCCCCCAGGGCAACTAATGAAAAACTGTTTTTT
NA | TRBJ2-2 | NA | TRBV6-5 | CASSYKATGELFF | TGTGCCAGCAGTTACAAGGCCACCGGGGAGCTGTTTTTT
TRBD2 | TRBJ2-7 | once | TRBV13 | CASSNIGLAGDLSYEQYF | TGTGCCAGCAGCAATATAGGCCTAGCGGGAGACCTCTCCTACGAGCAGTACTTC
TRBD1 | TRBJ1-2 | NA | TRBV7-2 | CASSLWTGGKGWGYTF | TGTGCCAGCAGCCTGTGGACAGGGGGTAAAGGATGGGGCTACACCTTC
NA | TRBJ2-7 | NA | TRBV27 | CASSLTQGYEQYF | TGTGCCAGCAGTTTAACTCAAGGCTACGAGCAGTACTTC
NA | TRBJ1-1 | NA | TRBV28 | CASSQQPLEAFF | TGTGCCAGCAGTCAACAGCCACTTGAAGCTTTCTTT
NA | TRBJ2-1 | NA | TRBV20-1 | CSANFNEQFF | TGCAGTGCCAACTTCAATGAGCAGTTCTTC
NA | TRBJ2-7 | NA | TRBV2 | CASSVTAEQYF | TGTGCCAGCAGTGTGACAGCCGAGCAGTACTTC
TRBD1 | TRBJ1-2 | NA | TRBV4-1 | CASSQVQGANYGYTF | TGCGCCAGCAGCCAAGTTCAGGGGGCCAACTATGGCTACACCTTC
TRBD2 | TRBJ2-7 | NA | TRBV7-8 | CASSLGPGPSGQYF | TGTGCCAGCAGCTTAGGGCCGGGCCCTAGCGGGCAGTACTTC